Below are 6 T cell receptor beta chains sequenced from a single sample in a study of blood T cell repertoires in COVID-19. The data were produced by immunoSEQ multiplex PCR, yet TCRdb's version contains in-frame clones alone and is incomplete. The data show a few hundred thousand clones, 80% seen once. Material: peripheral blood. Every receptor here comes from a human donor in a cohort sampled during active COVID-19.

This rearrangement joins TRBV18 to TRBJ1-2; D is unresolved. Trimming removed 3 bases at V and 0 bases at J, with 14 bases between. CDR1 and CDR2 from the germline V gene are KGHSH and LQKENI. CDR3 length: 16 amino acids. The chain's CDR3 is CASSPSYGESNYGYTF. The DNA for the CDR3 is TGTGCCAGCTCACCCTCCTACGGGGAATCTAACTATGGCTACACCTTC.

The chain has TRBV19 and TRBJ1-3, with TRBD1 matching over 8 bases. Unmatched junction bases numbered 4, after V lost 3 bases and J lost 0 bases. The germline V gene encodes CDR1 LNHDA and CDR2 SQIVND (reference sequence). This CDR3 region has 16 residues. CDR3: CASSMDRVRSGNTIYF. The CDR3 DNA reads TGTGCCAGTAGTATGGACAGGGTTCGCTCTGGAAACACCATATATTTT.

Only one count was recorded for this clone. CDR3 region: CASSQEGVRQGADSNQPQHF. The CDR3 bases are TGTGCCAGCAGCCAAGAAGGGGTGCGACAGGGGGCCGATAGCAATCAGCCCCAGCATTTT. The V and J genes are TRBV4-2 and TRBJ1-5; 10 bases align to TRBD1. Germline V gene data show CDR1 as LGHNA and CDR2 as YNFKEQ. V was pared by 0 bases and J by 0 bases, with 11 bases of the junction left unmatched. This CDR3 comprises 20 residues.

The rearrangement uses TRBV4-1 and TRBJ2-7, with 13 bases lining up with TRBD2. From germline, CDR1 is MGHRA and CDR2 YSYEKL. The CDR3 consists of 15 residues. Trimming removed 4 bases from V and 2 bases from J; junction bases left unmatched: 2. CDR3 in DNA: TGCGCCAGCAGCCGCGGGACTAGCGGGACCTACGAGCAGTACTTC. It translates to CASSRGTSGTYEQYF.

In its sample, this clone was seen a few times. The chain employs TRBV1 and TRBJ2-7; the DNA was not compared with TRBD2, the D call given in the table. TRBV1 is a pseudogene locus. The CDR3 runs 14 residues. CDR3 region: CTSSPGTSRYEQYF. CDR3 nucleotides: TGCACCAGCAGCCCAGGGACTAGTAGGTACGAGCAGTACTTC.

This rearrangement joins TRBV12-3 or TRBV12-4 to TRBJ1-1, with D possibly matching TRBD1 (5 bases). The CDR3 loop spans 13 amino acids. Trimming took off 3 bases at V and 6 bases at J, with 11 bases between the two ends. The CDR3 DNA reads TGTGCCAGCAGTTTGGGGGAGGTCCCTGAAGCTTTCTTT. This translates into CASSLGEVPEAFF.